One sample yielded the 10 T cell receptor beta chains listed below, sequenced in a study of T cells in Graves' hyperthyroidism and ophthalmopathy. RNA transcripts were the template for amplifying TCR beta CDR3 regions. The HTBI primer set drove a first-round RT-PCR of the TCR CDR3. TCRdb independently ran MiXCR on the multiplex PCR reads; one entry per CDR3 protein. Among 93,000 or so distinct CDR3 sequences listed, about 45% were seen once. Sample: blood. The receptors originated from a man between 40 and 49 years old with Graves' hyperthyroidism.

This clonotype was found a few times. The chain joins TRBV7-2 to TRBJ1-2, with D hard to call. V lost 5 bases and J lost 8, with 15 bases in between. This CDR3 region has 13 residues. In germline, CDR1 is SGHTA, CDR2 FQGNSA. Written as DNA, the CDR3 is TGTGCCAGCAGCCTACCGACTAGCGGGGGCTACACCTTC. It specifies CASSLPTSGGYTF.

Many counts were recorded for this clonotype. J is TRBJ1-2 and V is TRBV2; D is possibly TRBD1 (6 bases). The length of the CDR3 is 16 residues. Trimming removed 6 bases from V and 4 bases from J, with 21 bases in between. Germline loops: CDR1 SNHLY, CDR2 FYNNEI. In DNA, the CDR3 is TGTGCCAGCAGGCCCACCGGGACATCAAATTTCTATGGCTACACCTTC. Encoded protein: CASRPTGTSNFYGYTF. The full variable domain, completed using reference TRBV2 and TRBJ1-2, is EPEVTQTPSHQVTQMGQEVILRCVPISNHLYFYWYRQILGQKVEFLVSFYNNEISEKSEIFDDQFSVERPDGSNFTLKIRSTKLEDSAMYFCASRPTGTSNFYGYTFGSGTRLTVV.

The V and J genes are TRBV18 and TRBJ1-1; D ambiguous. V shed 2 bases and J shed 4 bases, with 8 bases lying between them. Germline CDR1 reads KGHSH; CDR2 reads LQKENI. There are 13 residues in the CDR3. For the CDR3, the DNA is TGTGCCAGCTCACCAGTTTCTAGCACTGAAGCTTTCTTT. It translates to CASSPVSSTEAFF.

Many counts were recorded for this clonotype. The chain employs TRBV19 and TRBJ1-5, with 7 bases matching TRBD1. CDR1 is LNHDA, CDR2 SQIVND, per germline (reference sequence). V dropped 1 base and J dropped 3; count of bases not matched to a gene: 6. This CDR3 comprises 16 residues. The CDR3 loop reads CASSIGQGGTNQPQHF. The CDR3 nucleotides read TGTGCCAGTAGTATAGGGCAGGGGGGTACCAATCAGCCCCAGCATTTT.

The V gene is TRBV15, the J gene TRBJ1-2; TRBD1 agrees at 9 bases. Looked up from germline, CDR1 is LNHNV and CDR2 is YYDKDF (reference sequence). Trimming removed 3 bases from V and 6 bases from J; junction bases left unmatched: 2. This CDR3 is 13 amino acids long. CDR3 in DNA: TGTGCCACCAGCAGCGACAGGGGGGATGGCTACACCTTC. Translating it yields CATSSDRGDGYTF.

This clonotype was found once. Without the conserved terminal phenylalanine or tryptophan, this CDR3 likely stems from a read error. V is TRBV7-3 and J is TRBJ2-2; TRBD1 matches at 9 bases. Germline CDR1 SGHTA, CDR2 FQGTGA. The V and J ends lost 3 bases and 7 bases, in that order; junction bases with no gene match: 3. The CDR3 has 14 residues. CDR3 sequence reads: CASSLDRGNGELFL. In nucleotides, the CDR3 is TGTGCCAGCAGCTTGGACAGGGGAAACGGGGAGCTGTTTCTT.

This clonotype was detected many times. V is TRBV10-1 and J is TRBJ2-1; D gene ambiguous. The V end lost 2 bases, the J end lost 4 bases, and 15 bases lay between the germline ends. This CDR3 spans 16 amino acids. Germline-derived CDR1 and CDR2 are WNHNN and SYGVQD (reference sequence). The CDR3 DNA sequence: TGCGCCAGCAGTGAGAGATTCGAAGGGTGGTACAATGAGCAGTTCTTC. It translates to CASSERFEGWYNEQFF.

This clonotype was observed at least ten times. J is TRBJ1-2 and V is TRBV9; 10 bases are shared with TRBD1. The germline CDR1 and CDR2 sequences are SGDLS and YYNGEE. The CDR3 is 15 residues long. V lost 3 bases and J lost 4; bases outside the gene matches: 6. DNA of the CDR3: TGTGCCAGCAGCGCACCGGGACAGGGGTTCTATGGCTACACCTTC. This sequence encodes CASSAPGQGFYGYTF.

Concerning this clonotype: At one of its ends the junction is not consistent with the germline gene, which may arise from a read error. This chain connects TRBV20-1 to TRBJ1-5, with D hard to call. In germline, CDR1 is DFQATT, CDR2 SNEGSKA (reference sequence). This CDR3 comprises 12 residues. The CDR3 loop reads CSVRDPDQPQHF. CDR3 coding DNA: TGCAGTGTTAGAGATCCCGATCAGCCCCAGCATTTC.

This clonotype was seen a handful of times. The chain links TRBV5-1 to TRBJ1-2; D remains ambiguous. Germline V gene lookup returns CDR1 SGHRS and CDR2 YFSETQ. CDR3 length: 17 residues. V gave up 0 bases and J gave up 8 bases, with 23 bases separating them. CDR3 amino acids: CASSLGIGSPGWKGYTF. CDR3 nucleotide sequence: TGCGCCAGCAGCTTGGGGATTGGCAGTCCCGGCTGGAAGGGCTACACCTTC.